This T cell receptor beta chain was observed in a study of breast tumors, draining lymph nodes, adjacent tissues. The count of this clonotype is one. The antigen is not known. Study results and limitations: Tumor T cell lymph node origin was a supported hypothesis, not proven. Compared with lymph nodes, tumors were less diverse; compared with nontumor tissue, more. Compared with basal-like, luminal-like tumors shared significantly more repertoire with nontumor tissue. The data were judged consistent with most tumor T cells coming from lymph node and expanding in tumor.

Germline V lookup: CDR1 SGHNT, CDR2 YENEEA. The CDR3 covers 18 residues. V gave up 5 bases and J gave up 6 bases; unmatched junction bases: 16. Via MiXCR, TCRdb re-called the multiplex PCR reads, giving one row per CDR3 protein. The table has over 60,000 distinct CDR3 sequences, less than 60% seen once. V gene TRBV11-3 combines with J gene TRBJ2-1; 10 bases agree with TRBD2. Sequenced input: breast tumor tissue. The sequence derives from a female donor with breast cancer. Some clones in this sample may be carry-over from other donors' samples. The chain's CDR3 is CASSLRAGGAAAPNEQFF. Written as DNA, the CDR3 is TGTGCCAGCAGCCTTCGAGCGGGGGGGGCTGCCGCCCCCAATGAGCAGTTCTTC.